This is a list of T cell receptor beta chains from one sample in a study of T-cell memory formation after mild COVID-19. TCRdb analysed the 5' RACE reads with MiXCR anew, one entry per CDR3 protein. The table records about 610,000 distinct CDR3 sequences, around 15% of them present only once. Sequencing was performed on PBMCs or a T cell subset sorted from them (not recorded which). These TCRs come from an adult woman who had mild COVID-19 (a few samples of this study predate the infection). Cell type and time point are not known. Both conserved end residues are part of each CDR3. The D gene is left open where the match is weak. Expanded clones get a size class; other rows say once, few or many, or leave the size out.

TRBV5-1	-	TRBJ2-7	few	CASSLGHTSSYEQYF	TGCGCCAGCAGCTTAGGTCACACATCCTCCTACGAGCAGTACTTC
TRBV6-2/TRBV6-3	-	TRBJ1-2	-	CASSYSSGLYGYTF	TGTGCCAGCAGTTACTCTTCGGGCCTCTATGGCTACACCTTC
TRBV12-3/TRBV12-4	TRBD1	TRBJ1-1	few	CASSSWTGNTEAFF	TGTGCCAGCAGTTCCTGGACAGGGAATACTGAAGCTTTCTTT
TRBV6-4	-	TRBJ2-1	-	CASSDPHNEQFF	TGTGCCAGCAGTGACCCCCACAATGAGCAGTTCTTC
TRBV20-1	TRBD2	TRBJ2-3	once	CSARVGSGSGTDPQYF	TGCAGTGCTAGAGTAGGTAGCGGGAGCGGTACAGATCCGCAGTATTTT
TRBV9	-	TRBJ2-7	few	CASSVTDLEMAYEQYF	TGTGCCAGCAGCGTAACAGACCTCGAGATGGCCTACGAGCAGTACTTC
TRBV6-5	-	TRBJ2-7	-	CASSYDSSTYEQYF	TGTGCCAGCAGTTACGACAGTTCGACCTACGAGCAGTACTTC
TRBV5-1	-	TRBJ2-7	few	CASSPANGGIYEQYF	TGCGCCAGCAGCCCGGCGAACGGGGGCATCTACGAGCAGTACTTC
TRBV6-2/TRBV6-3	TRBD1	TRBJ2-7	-	CASHDRVYEQYF	TGTGCCAGCCATGACAGGGTCTACGAGCAGTACTTC
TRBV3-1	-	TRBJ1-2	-	CASSQGTPYGYTF	TGTGCCAGCAGCCAAGGGACACCCTATGGCTACACCTTC
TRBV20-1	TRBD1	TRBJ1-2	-	CSAARSDRPLLYGYTF	TGCAGTGCTGCACGGTCGGACAGGCCGCTTCTTTATGGCTACACCTTC
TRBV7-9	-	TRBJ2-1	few	CASSQKEGGTYNEQFF	TGTGCCAGCAGCCAGAAGGAGGGGGGCACCTACAATGAGCAGTTCTTC
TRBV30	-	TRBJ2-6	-	CAWDSSGANVLTF	TGTGCCTGGGACAGCTCTGGGGCCAACGTCCTGACTTTC
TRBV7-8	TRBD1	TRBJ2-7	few	CASSAMDRPPYEQYF	TGTGCCAGCAGCGCCATGGACAGGCCGCCCTACGAGCAGTACTTC
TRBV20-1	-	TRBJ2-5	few	CSATGLQETQYF	TGCAGTGCTACAGGGTTACAAGAGACCCAGTACTTC
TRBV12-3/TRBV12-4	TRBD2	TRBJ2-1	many	CASSRRTSGRVNSYNEQFF	TGTGCCAGCAGTCGAAGGACTAGCGGGAGGGTTAACTCCTACAATGAGCAGTTCTTC
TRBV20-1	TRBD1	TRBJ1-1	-	CSASPGTGGEAFF	TGCAGTGCTAGCCCCGGGACAGGGGGAGAAGCTTTCTTT
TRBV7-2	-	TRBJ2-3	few	CASTGGILSTDTQYF	TGTGCCAGCACAGGGGGGATCTTGAGCACAGATACGCAGTATTTT
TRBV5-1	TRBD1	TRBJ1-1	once	CASSLGQGTSTEAFF	TGCGCCAGCAGCTTGGGACAGGGGACGAGCACTGAAGCTTTCTTT
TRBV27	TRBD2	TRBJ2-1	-	CASSLSGGGAGNEQFF	TGTGCCAGCAGTCTCTCCGGCGGGGGGGCAGGCAATGAGCAGTTCTTC
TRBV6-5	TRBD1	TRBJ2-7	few	CASSYSTTGGFHEQYF	TGTGCCAGCAGTTACTCGACGACAGGGGGCTTTCACGAGCAGTACTTC
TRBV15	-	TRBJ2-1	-	CATSTGRGSYNEQFF	TGTGCCACCAGCACGGGGCGGGGATCCTACAATGAGCAGTTCTTC
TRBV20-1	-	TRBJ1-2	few	CSATSTRGYTF	TGCAGTGCTACCTCGACACGGGGCTACACCTTC
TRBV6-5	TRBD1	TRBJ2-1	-	CASSRDRDRYNEQFF	TGTGCCAGCAGTCGGGACAGGGATAGGTACAATGAGCAGTTCTTC
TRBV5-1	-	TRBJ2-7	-	CASSVGYRGGKYEQYF	TGCGCCAGCAGCGTGGGATACAGGGGGGGAAAGTACGAGCAGTACTTC
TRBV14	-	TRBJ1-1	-	CASSQAPTPNTEAFF	TGTGCCAGCAGCCAAGCCCCTACCCCTAACACTGAAGCTTTCTTT
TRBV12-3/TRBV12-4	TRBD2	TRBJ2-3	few	CASSPTDWQRERTDTQYF	TGTGCCAGCAGTCCGACTGACTGGCAGCGGGAGAGGACAGATACGCAGTATTTT
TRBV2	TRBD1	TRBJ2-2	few	CASSLPGQGTTGELFF	TGTGCCAGCAGCCTACCGGGACAGGGGACCACCGGGGAGCTGTTTTTT